This T cell receptor beta chain originates from a study of T-cell reconstitution after alpha-beta-depleted transplantation in children. Unique molecular identifiers were incorporated when the TCRbeta library was constructed. TCRdb re-derived calls from the PCR reads in MiXCR, one entry per CDR3 protein. The sample includes 500,000 to 650,000 distinct CDR3 sequences, roughly 10% seen only once; the top ten take 12% to 15%. The CDR3 is 14 residues long. CDR1 SGHRS and CDR2 YFSETQ come from the germline V gene. Findings and limits, study-wide: Some patients showed high day-60 TCRbeta diversity, which derived from surviving recipient T cells and thymic progenitors.

Worth noting for this clonotype: Antigen: not known. A junction boundary mismatches the germline segment, possibly from a read error.

This clonotype was obtained from a female patient between 2 and 10 years old who had a stem cell transplant for aplastic anemia, so the T cells may come from the graft donor. This chain uses TRBV5-1 with TRBJ1-1; TRBD1 matches at 9 bases. The sample here was PBMCs, mostly from graft donor cells, taken 180 days after TCRalphabeta/CD19-depleted stem cell transplant. The CDR3 protein is CANSSGTGRAEAFF. The DNA of the CDR3 is TGCGCCAACAGCTCAGGGACAGGGAGGGCTGAAGCTTTCTTT. Together with reference TRBV5-1 and TRBJ1-1, the CDR3 gives the full variable domain: KAGVTQTPRYLIKTRGQQVTLSCSPISGHRSVSWYQQTPGQGLQFLFEYFSETQRNKGNFPGRFSGRQFSNSRSEMNVSTLELGDSALYLCANSSGTGRAEAFFGQGTRLTVV.